This T cell receptor (beta chain) was documented in a study of blood T cell repertoires in COVID-19. Study-level background: Whether acute or convalescent, the COVID-19 samples came from the United States, Italy and Spain. Sources were T cells, B-cell-depleted T cells, or PBMCs; the material itself was cDNA or gDNA.

This clone was detected only once. Methods used by the authors: The authors estimated nucleated cell counts from reference gene primer amplification. Clones were sequenced by immunoSEQ multiplex PCR, and TCRdb holds only the in-frame ones, with some missing. That table supplies the V and J calls and clone size; D and trimming were determined from the DNA. The sample shows roughly 130,000 clones, about 88% of them seen only once. This TCR derives from a human donor with COVID-19, enrolled during active disease. The donor label of this sample is uncertain. Input material: peripheral blood.

The CDR3: CATSRSGTGNQPQHF. DNA of the CDR3: TGTGCCACCAGTCGAAGCGGGACGGGCAATCAGCCCCAGCATTTT. The genes are TRBV15 and TRBJ1-5, with D perhaps matching TRBD1 (5 bases). The ends were cut back, 6 bases at V and 2 bases at J, with 14 bases in the middle. Germline lookup yields CDR1 LNHNV and CDR2 YYDKDF (reference sequence). CDR3 size: 15 residues.